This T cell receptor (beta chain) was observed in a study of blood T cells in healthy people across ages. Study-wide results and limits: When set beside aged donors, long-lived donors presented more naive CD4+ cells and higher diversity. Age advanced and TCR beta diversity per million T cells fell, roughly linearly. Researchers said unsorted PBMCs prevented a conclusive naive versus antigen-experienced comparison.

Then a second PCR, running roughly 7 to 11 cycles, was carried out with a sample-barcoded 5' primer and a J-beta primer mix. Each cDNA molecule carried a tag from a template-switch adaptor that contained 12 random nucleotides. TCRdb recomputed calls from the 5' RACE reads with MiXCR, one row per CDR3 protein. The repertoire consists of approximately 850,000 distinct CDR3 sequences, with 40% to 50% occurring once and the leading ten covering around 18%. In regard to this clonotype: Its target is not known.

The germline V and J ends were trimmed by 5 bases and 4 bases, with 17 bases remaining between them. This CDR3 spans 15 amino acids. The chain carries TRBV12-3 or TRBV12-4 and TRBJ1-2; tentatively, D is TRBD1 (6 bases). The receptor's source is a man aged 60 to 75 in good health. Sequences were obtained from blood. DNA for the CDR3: TGTGCCAGCAGTCCCTCAGGACAGACCTTCTATGGCTACACCTTC. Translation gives CASSPSGQTFYGYTF.